Presented here are 9 T cell receptor beta chains from one specimen sequenced in a study of human T cells and chemical hapten exposure. TCRdb ran MiXCR on the RACE reads and lists one entry per CDR3 protein. The data show about 42,000 distinct CDR3 sequences, 9.5% to 15% seen once. Sample time point: pre-sensitization, week 0. The treatment denotes: therapeutic diphenylcyclopropenone sensitization with weekly scalp DPC. Sequencing was performed on whole blood, taken in connection with sensitization to the hapten diphenylcyclopropenone (DPC). The receptors stem from a woman aged 25 to 39 with alopecia areata. Some clones in this sample may be carry-over from other donors' samples.

The V call is TRBV18, the J call TRBJ2-2, with unresolved D. The germline V and J ends were trimmed by 1 base and 0 bases, with 9 bases remaining between them. The CDR3 loop spans 16 amino acids. CDR1 KGHSH and CDR2 LQKENI come from the germline V gene. CDR3 nucleotides: TGTGCCAGCTCACCACTATCCCAGGCGAACACCGGGGAGCTGTTTTTT. It yields the protein CASSPLSQANTGELFF.

The chain has TRBV18 and TRBJ2-3, with D possibly being TRBD2 (5 bases). Germline lookup yields CDR1 KGHSH and CDR2 LQKENI. CDR3 size: 15 residues. V lost 0 bases, J lost 0 bases, and 7 bases lay in between. CDR3 nucleotide sequence: TGTGCCAGCTCACCACCGTCGGGGAGCACAGATACGCAGTATTTT. This gives the protein CASSPPSGSTDTQYF.

This clonotype was found many times. V and J are TRBV28 and TRBJ2-1; 14 nucleotides align to TRBD2. Germline lookup yields CDR1 MDHEN and CDR2 SYDVKM. This CDR3 is 16 amino acids long. J gave up 14 bases and V 8 bases, and 17 bases lay outside the gene matches. CDR3 in DNA: TGTGCCAGCCCCCCTCACGGGACTAGCGGGAGCGGTGGTGAGTTCTTC. Translated, it gives CASPPHGTSGSGGEFF.

The chain carries TRBV5-4 and TRBJ2-3; 10 nucleotides align to TRBD1. The germline CDR1 and CDR2 sequences are SGHNT and YYREEE (reference sequence). V trimming: 3 bases; J trimming: 4 bases; junction bases outside the gene matches: 8. The length of the CDR3 is 16 residues. For the CDR3, the DNA is TGTGCCAGCAGCTCCGCCGCCGGGACAGGGGCAGATACGCAGTATTTT. This codes for CASSSAAGTGADTQYF.

This clonotype was seen ten or more times. The genes are TRBV7-2 and TRBJ2-7, with 7 positions matching TRBD1. This CDR3 is built from 15 residues. The V gene's germline CDR1 is SGHTA and CDR2 FQGNSA. V gave up 5 bases and J gave up 2 bases; unmatched junction bases: 9. The CDR3 DNA reads as TGTGCCAGCAGCAGACAGGGTTCCCTTACCTACGAGCAGTACTTC. It yields the protein CASSRQGSLTYEQYF. The whole variable domain, filled in from reference TRBV7-2 and TRBJ2-7, reads GAGVSQSPSNKVTEKGKDVELRCDPISGHTALYWYRQSLGQGLEFLIYFQGNSAPDKSGLPSDRFSAERTGGSVSTLTIQRTQQEDSAVYLCASSRQGSLTYEQYFGPGTRLTVT.

This clonotype was detected ten times or more. J is TRBJ1-1 and V is TRBV29-1; D remains ambiguous. CDR1 is SQVTM and CDR2 is ANQGSEA in the germline V gene. The V gene lost 5 bases and the J gene lost 1 base, with 11 bases spanning the gap. This CDR3 is 13 amino acids long. CDR3 protein: CSVIGIANTEAFF. The CDR3 DNA reads as TGCAGCGTTATTGGGATTGCGAACACTGAAGCTTTCTTT.

V and J are TRBV2 and TRBJ2-1; D is ambiguous. CDR3 size: 14 residues. The V gene lost 7 bases and the J gene lost 2 bases, with 12 bases spanning the gap. CDR1 is SNHLY, CDR2 FYNNEI, per germline. The CDR3 sequence: CASTGRPAYNEQFF. The DNA of the CDR3 is TGTGCCAGCACCGGCCGCCCCGCCTACAATGAGCAGTTCTTC.

This clonotype was counted many times. The chain carries TRBV30 and TRBJ1-3, with D hard to call. V dropped 5 bases and J dropped 0 bases, with 17 bases sitting between them. This CDR3 comprises 16 residues. Germline CDR1 GTSNPN, CDR2 SVGIG (reference sequence). The CDR3 sequence: CAWGLPVVFSGNTIYF. CDR3 coding DNA: TGTGCCTGGGGCCTACCCGTGGTTTTCTCTGGAAACACCATATATTTT.

This clonotype was recorded many times. The chain recombines TRBV30 with TRBJ1-5; 8 bases map to TRBD1. Looked up from germline, CDR1 is GTSNPN and CDR2 is SVGIG (reference sequence). This CDR3 has 15 residues. J gave up 3 bases and V 2 bases, and 6 bases lay outside the gene matches. The CDR3 sequence: CAWSLRGRVNQPQHF. The CDR3 DNA sequence: TGTGCCTGGAGTCTCAGGGGGCGCGTCAATCAGCCCCAGCATTTT.